These T cell receptor beta chains were read from a single sample in a study of cytomegalovirus exposure and HLA in healthy donors. Sequencing used immunoSEQ multiplex PCR; TCRdb keeps in-frame clones, though not all of them. The sample contains under 150,000 clones, around 77% of which appear only once. What was sequenced was PBMCs. The source is a man in his late teens or twenties in good health and CMV-seronegative. Both conserved end residues are part of each CDR3. The D gene is left open where the match is weak. Some rows have no size entry. The others give once, few or many, or a class for an expanded clone.

J,V,D,size,CDR3,DNA
TRBJ1-1,TRBV7-2,-,-,CASSLGQAAFF,TGTGCCAGCAGCTTAGGGCAGGCAGCTTTCTTT
TRBJ2-1,TRBV14,-,-,CASSLSGETAQFF,TGTGCCAGCAGCCTCTCGGGGGAGACGGCTCAGTTCTTC
TRBJ1-2,TRBV5-1,-,once,CASSLDSYGYTF,TGCGCCAGCAGCTTGGATAGCTATGGCTACACCTTC
TRBJ1-5,TRBV7-2,-,-,CASSLDNRSNQPQHF,TGTGCCAGCAGCTTAGATAACAGGTCCAATCAGCCCCAGCATTTT
TRBJ2-7,TRBV7-9,-,-,CSSSPRAPLLYEQYF,TGTTCCAGCAGCCCCCGAGCTCCCTTGCTCTACGAGCAGTACTTC
TRBJ1-1,TRBV5-1,TRBD1,few,CASLPGTGNTEAFF,TGCGCCAGCCTCCCCGGGACAGGAAACACTGAAGCTTTCTTT
TRBJ1-4,TRBV4-3,TRBD1,-,CASSRTGTGSEKLFF,TGCGCCAGCAGCCGAACCGGGACAGGGAGTGAAAAACTGTTTTTT
TRBJ2-5,TRBV7-8,-,-,CASRSQETQYF,TGTGCCAGCAGGAGCCAAGAGACCCAGTACTTC
TRBJ1-6,TRBV5-1,-,once,CASNVEVSRFSSYNSPLHF,TGCGCCAGCAATGTCGAGGTTTCCCGGTTTAGCTCCTATAATTCACCCCTCCACTTT
TRBJ2-7,TRBV2,TRBD1,-,CASSRDRGNEQYF,TGTGCCAGCAGTCGGGACAGGGGCAACGAGCAGTACTTC
TRBJ2-7,TRBV9,-,-,CASSVSGSGEQYF,TGTGCCAGCAGCGTAAGCGGGTCCGGCGAGCAGTACTTC
TRBJ1-3,TRBV4-1,TRBD1,-,CASSPGRTTGGSGNTIYF,TGCGCCAGCAGCCCCGGGAGAACGACAGGGGGCTCTGGAAACACCATATATTTT
TRBJ1-5,TRBV16,TRBD1,-,CASSQWTGKQPQHF,TGTGCCAGCAGCCAGTGGACAGGTAAACAGCCCCAGCATTTT
TRBJ1-5,TRBV15,-,-,CATSRDIQPQHF,TGTGCCACCAGCAGAGATATTCAGCCCCAGCATTTT
TRBJ2-5,TRBV7-9,TRBD1,-,CASSLSWGDRKRTQYF,TGTGCCAGCAGCTTAAGCTGGGGGGACAGGAAGAGAACCCAGTACTTC
TRBJ1-2,TRBV6-1,-,-,CASRGSNYGYTF,TGTGCCAGCAGGGGGAGTAACTATGGCTACACCTTC
TRBJ1-3,TRBV9,TRBD1,once,CASSLGTDLNTIYF,TGTGCCAGCAGCCTTGGGACAGACCTAAACACCATATATTTT
TRBJ2-7,TRBV10-3,-,-,CAINSERGGYEQYF,TGTGCCATCAATTCCGAACGTGGAGGCTACGAGCAGTACTTC
TRBJ1-2,TRBV5-4,TRBD1,-,CASSLGAGTGRGYTF,TGTGCCAGCAGCTTGGGGGCCGGGACAGGCCGTGGCTACACCTTC
TRBJ1-1,TRBV15,TRBD1,-,CATKPGQVNTEAFF,TGTGCCACCAAACCGGGACAGGTGAACACTGAAGCTTTCTTT
TRBJ1-1,TRBV11-2,TRBD1,-,CASRWDRGWTEAFF,TGTGCCAGCAGATGGGACAGGGGGTGGACTGAAGCTTTCTTT
TRBJ2-5,TRBV7-9,-,-,CASSFNGQETQYF,TGTGCCAGCAGCTTTAACGGGCAAGAGACCCAGTACTTC
TRBJ2-7,TRBV4-3,-,-,CASSHRKSGFGSYEQYF,TGCGCCAGCAGCCACCGTAAATCAGGGTTCGGAAGTTACGAGCAGTACTTC
TRBJ2-1,TRBV5-1,-,few,CASSLDRANEQFF,TGCGCCAGCAGCTTGGACAGGGCCAATGAGCAGTTCTTC
TRBJ1-6,TRBV27,-,-,CASSLWALGAENSPLHF,TGTGCCAGCAGTTTATGGGCCTTGGGGGCGGAAAATTCACCCCTCCACTTT